A single sample gave rise to the 18 T cell receptor beta chains below, sequenced in a study of cytomegalovirus exposure and HLA in healthy donors. The study ran its PCR with 60 Vbeta and 13 Jbeta primers. Only in-frame clones appear in the TCRdb table, and some are missing; sequencing was by immunoSEQ multiplex PCR. The data contain more than 85,000 clones, roughly 15% of them seen just once; the ten biggest clones take up roughly 0.89%. The sequenced sample was PBMCs. These receptors were obtained from a female donor in good health and CMV-seronegative.

The CDR3 here is CASSLSGSPYEQYF. In DNA form, the CDR3 reads TGTGCCAGCAGCCTTAGCGGGAGCCCCTACGAGCAGTACTTC. This chain links TRBV7-9 with TRBJ2-7; 9 bases align to TRBD2. Germline assignment: CDR1 SEHNR and CDR2 FQNEAQ (reference sequence). This CDR3 region has 14 residues. The trim removed 5 bases at V and 2 bases at J, leaving 4 bases unmatched.

The chain carries TRBV30 and TRBJ2-1; 10 positions agree with TRBD2. Unmatched junction bases numbered 14, after V lost 0 bases and J lost 9 bases. From germline, CDR1 is GTSNPN and CDR2 SVGIG (reference sequence). The CDR3 is 17 residues long. DNA for the CDR3: TGTGCCTGGAGTGTACTCTCGAGCGGGAGGGGTGGGAGTGAGCAGTTCTTC. This translates into CAWSVLSSGRGGSEQFF.

This clone has more than one count but fewer than ten. This chain links TRBV5-3 with TRBJ2-5; no clear D gene. TRBV5-3 carries the ORF label, with uncertain function. V gave up 3 bases and J gave up 1 base, with 7 bases separating them. This CDR3 spans 13 amino acids. The CDR3, as DNA: TGTGCCAGAAGCTCTGACTGCCAAGAGACCCAGTACTTC. Its translation is CARSSDCQETQYF.

V gene TRBV15 combines with J gene TRBJ1-1; D gene uncertain. Germline V gene data show CDR1 as LNHNV and CDR2 as YYDKDF (reference sequence). V was clipped by 3 bases and J by 5 bases, with 16 bases between them. This CDR3 contains 15 residues. CDR3 protein: CATSRDDLSGTEAFF. CDR3 nucleotides: TGTGCCACCAGCAGGGATGATCTTTCGGGAACTGAAGCTTTCTTT.

This rearrangement joins TRBV27 to TRBJ1-2, with a weak D call TRBD1 (6 bases). This CDR3 comprises 14 residues. The germline gives CDR1 MNHEY, CDR2 SMNVEV (reference sequence). The V end was cut by 3 bases, the J end by 4 bases, with 12 bases between. The CDR3: CASSFGEGGYGYTF. The CDR3 DNA is TGTGCCAGCAGTTTCGGTGAAGGGGGCTATGGCTACACCTTC.

Only a few counts were recorded for this clone. The rearrangement links TRBV19 to TRBJ1-4; TRBD1 matches at 7 bases. V trimming: 3 bases; J trimming: 10 bases; junction bases outside the gene matches: 11. Germline CDR1 reads LNHDA; CDR2 reads SQIVND (reference sequence). The CDR3 has 15 residues. This CDR3 is CASSISGTAQSKLFF. DNA of the CDR3: TGTGCCAGTAGTATTTCAGGGACAGCCCAGTCAAAACTGTTTTTT.

V gene TRBV27 combines with J gene TRBJ1-1; tentatively, D is TRBD1 (6 bases). This CDR3 has 16 residues. Trimming shortened V by 5 bases and J by 3 bases, and 19 bases separated the two germline ends. The germline gives CDR1 MNHEY, CDR2 SMNVEV (reference sequence). DNA for the CDR3: TGTGCCAGCAGTCCAAGGGGGGGGGCTGGGTACACTGAAGCTTTCTTT. It yields the protein CASSPRGGAGYTEAFF.

The rearrangement links TRBV4-3 to TRBJ1-5; TRBD1 agrees at 7 bases. The germline gives CDR1 LGHNA, CDR2 YSLEER. The CDR3 sequence is 16 residues long. Unmatched junction bases numbered 8, after V lost 0 bases and J lost 6 bases. The DNA for the CDR3 is TGCGCCAGCAGCCAAGATGTTGGGACAGTTGGTCAGCCCCAGCATTTT. Its translation: CASSQDVGTVGQPQHF.

This clone showed up just a few times. The V call is TRBV7-2, the J call TRBJ2-7, with TRBD2 matching over 7 bases. CDR3 size: 14 residues. With 2 bases clipped from V and 6 bases from J, the junction kept 7 bases outside the gene matches. CDR1 SGHTA and CDR2 FQGNSA come from the germline V gene. CDR3 sequence (DNA): TGTGCCAGCAGCTTAAGCGGGAACCCGCGCGAGCAGTACTTC. It codes for CASSLSGNPREQYF.

V gene TRBV27 combines with J gene TRBJ1-6; D might be TRBD1 (5 bases). Germline CDR1 and CDR2: MNHEY and SMNVEV (reference sequence). The CDR3 has 20 residues. Trimming took 4 bases from V and 3 from J, leaving 25 bases between them. CDR3 residues: CASSYDSPPSILDYNSPLHF. CDR3 sequence (DNA): TGTGCCAGCAGTTACGACAGCCCTCCTTCGATACTCGACTATAATTCACCCCTCCACTTT.

This clone was recorded at least ten times. This chain links TRBV7-2 with TRBJ1-6, with D hard to call. The germline V gene encodes CDR1 SGHTA and CDR2 FQGNSA. The length of the CDR3 is 12 residues. Between the trimmed V and J ends, which lost 5 bases and 7 bases, there was a span of 6 bases. As DNA, the CDR3 is TGTGCCAGCAGCCTCAGAAATTCACCCCTCCACTTT. Residues: CASSLRNSPLHF. The variable domain in full, completed from reference TRBV7-2 and TRBJ1-6, reads GAGVSQSPSNKVTEKGKDVELRCDPISGHTALYWYRQSLGQGLEFLIYFQGNSAPDKSGLPSDRFSAERTGGSVSTLTIQRTQQEDSAVYLCASSLRNSPLHFGNGTRLTVT.

The V and J genes are TRBV5-4 and TRBJ2-7; 8 nucleotides match TRBD2. The V segment lost 1 base and the J segment 4 bases; nucleotides outside the gene matches: 13. The CDR3 is made up of 17 amino acids. In germline, CDR1 is SGHNT, CDR2 YYREEE (reference sequence). The CDR3 loop reads CASSLKRIGRAGYEQYF. As DNA, the CDR3 is TGTGCCAGCAGCTTGAAGAGGATCGGGAGGGCCGGGTACGAGCAGTACTTC.

CDR3 sequence (DNA): TGTGCCAGCAGCCCTCCCCAGTACAATGAGCAGTTCTTC. This encodes CASSPPQYNEQFF. The V and J genes are TRBV5-6 and TRBJ2-1, with D hard to call. Germline CDR1 reads SGHDT; CDR2 reads YYEEEE. There are 13 residues in the CDR3. The ends were cut back, 4 bases at V and 4 bases at J, with 9 bases in the middle.

The V call is TRBV29-1, the J call TRBJ2-7; weak D call: TRBD2 (5 bases). Trimming removed 5 bases from V and 2 bases from J, with 13 bases in between. From germline, CDR1 is SQVTM and CDR2 ANQGSEA. This CDR3 is built from 13 residues. CDR3 DNA sequence: TGCAGCGTTTCCCCTACTAGTACCTACGAGCAGTACTTC. This gives the protein CSVSPTSTYEQYF.

This clone has only a few counts. The genes are TRBV29-1 and TRBJ2-2; 11 positions match TRBD1. The trim removed 6 bases at V and 6 bases at J, leaving 3 bases unmatched. Germline CDR1 SQVTM, CDR2 ANQGSEA. The CDR3 has 13 amino acids. The CDR3 protein is CSVGTGGAGELFF. In nucleotides, the CDR3 is TGCAGCGTCGGGACAGGGGGAGCCGGGGAGCTGTTTTTT.

Comments on this clone: The junction departs from the called germline gene at one end, perhaps through a read error. The J gene is TRBJ2-7, the V gene TRBV7-9; the match to TRBD2 covers 7 bases. The CDR3 extends over 12 amino acids. Germline V gene lookup returns CDR1 SEHNR and CDR2 FQNEAQ (reference sequence). The CDR3 DNA sequence: TGTGCCAGCAGCCGGGACTACTACGAGCAGTGCTTC. Amino acid sequence: CASSRDYYEQCF.

Only one count was recorded for this clone. In the same sample, other DNA sequences code for this CDR3. The genes are TRBV5-1 and TRBJ1-4; possibly TRBD1 for D (5 bases). Between the trimmed V and J ends, which lost 4 bases and 5 bases, there was a span of 12 bases. Germline V lookup: CDR1 SGHRS, CDR2 YFSETQ. This CDR3 has 14 amino acids. CDR3 residues: CASSPGRENEKLFF. The CDR3 coding sequence is TGCGCCAGCAGCCCGGGACGGGAGAATGAAAAACTGTTTTTT. Full variable domain (remainder filled in from reference TRBV5-1 and TRBJ1-4): KAGVTQTPRYLIKTRGQQVTLSCSPISGHRSVSWYQQTPGQGLQFLFEYFSETQRNKGNFPGRFSGRQFSNSRSEMNVSTLELGDSALYLCASSPGRENEKLFFGSGTQLSVL.

Concerning this clone itself: This CDR3 is also generated by other DNA sequences in the sample. CDR3 region: CASSPRDRENTEAFF. The CDR3 DNA follows: TGTGCCAGCAGCCCCCGGGACAGGGAGAACACTGAAGCTTTCTTT. This chain uses TRBV9 with TRBJ1-1; TRBD1 matches 9 bases. Trimming removed 4 bases from V and 1 base from J; junction bases left unmatched: 5. Per the germline V gene, CDR1 is SGDLS and CDR2 is YYNGEE. The CDR3 runs to 15 residues.